Reported below is one TCR beta chain. Reverse transcription of extracted RNA yielded cDNA, which provided the sequencing template. Produced via immunoSEQ multiplex PCR; TCRdb's table is partial and in-frame only. The data contain fewer than 80,000 clones, 60% of them seen just once; the ten biggest clones take up approximately 15%. This sample stems from a study of CD8+ T cells in alopecia areata. The V end was cut by 6 bases, the J end by 7 bases, with 12 bases between. The CDR3 is 12 residues long. Germline CDR1 and CDR2: MNHEY and SVGAGI. This TCR came from a human donor with alopecia areata. This chain uses TRBV6-5 with TRBJ2-5; a weak D match, TRBD1 (6 bases). The material sequenced was CD8+ T cells sorted from blood, taken at week 0. The CDR3 region has the DNA TGTGCCAGCAGCTTGAGGGGGAGGACCCAGTACTTC. Its translation is CASSLRGRTQYF.